The rows below give T cell receptor beta chains drawn from one sample of a study of patients and donors after allogeneic stem cell transplantation. TCRdb re-analysed the RT-PCR reads in MiXCR, keeping a single row per CDR3 protein. Of hundreds of thousands of distinct CDR3 sequences listed, 16% were seen once; the top ten hold less than 8.5%. The sample taken for sequencing was blood, either unsorted or a sorted T cell fraction (not recorded which). These receptors came from a human donor who was either an allogeneic HSCT recipient or a stem cell or donor lymphocyte infusion donor (not recorded which). It is not recorded whose cells these are; they may come from a transplant donor. The CDR3 runs from the conserved cysteine through the conserved F or W. Fields, in order: J gene, V gene, clone size, CDR3 protein. Clone size, where shown, is once, few, many, or a class for clones that have expanded.

j_call: TRBJ1-2
v_call: TRBV20-1
clone_size: -
cdr3_aa: CSAGEGRAALLYGYTF

j_call: TRBJ2-3
v_call: TRBV5-1
clone_size: many
cdr3_aa: CASSLAGTYLKYF

j_call: TRBJ2-7
v_call: TRBV4-2
clone_size: few
cdr3_aa: CASSLNTRTGGSYEQYF

j_call: TRBJ1-5
v_call: TRBV9
clone_size: -
cdr3_aa: CASSVEGMSNQPQHF

j_call: TRBJ1-1
v_call: TRBV7-3
clone_size: -
cdr3_aa: CASSPIQGITEAFF

j_call: TRBJ2-4
v_call: TRBV12-3/TRBV12-4
clone_size: -
cdr3_aa: CASSSRGDLAKNIQYF

j_call: TRBJ2-3
v_call: TRBV7-6
clone_size: -
cdr3_aa: CASSHKPGGQMSDTQYF

j_call: TRBJ2-2
v_call: TRBV12-3/TRBV12-4
clone_size: -
cdr3_aa: CASSLALGGGGTGELFF

j_call: TRBJ1-3
v_call: TRBV5-1
clone_size: few
cdr3_aa: CASSSGQSSGNTIYF

j_call: TRBJ1-2
v_call: TRBV7-9
clone_size: -
cdr3_aa: CASSLAGRSEGYTF

j_call: TRBJ2-7
v_call: TRBV11-2
clone_size: -
cdr3_aa: CASRAWAYEQYF

j_call: TRBJ1-6
v_call: TRBV30
clone_size: medium-sized
cdr3_aa: CAWTEIYNSPLHF

j_call: TRBJ1-1
v_call: TRBV5-1
clone_size: few
cdr3_aa: CASSPWTANTEAFF

j_call: TRBJ2-7
v_call: TRBV18
clone_size: -
cdr3_aa: CASSPGETGQYF

j_call: TRBJ2-2
v_call: TRBV7-6
clone_size: few
cdr3_aa: CASSTRQSNTGELFF

j_call: TRBJ2-7
v_call: TRBV12-3/TRBV12-4
clone_size: many
cdr3_aa: CASSRGLAGHYEQYF

j_call: TRBJ2-1
v_call: TRBV12-3/TRBV12-4
clone_size: few
cdr3_aa: CVVGLAVNEQFF

j_call: TRBJ1-5
v_call: TRBV27
clone_size: few
cdr3_aa: CASSTTPNQPQHF

j_call: TRBJ1-5
v_call: TRBV29-1
clone_size: many
cdr3_aa: CSVGGTYNSNQPQHF

j_call: TRBJ2-2
v_call: TRBV3-1
clone_size: many
cdr3_aa: CASSQDTGELFF

j_call: TRBJ1-1
v_call: TRBV13
clone_size: many
cdr3_aa: CASSLWGTEAFF

j_call: TRBJ2-4
v_call: TRBV18
clone_size: few
cdr3_aa: CASSPRFNRGLAKNIQYF

j_call: TRBJ2-1
v_call: TRBV30
clone_size: -
cdr3_aa: CAWSVLSGGIFDNEQFF

j_call: TRBJ1-1
v_call: TRBV5-1
clone_size: few
cdr3_aa: CASRLGLPTGLTEAFF

j_call: TRBJ2-5
v_call: TRBV2
clone_size: -
cdr3_aa: CASSGGILQETQYF

j_call: TRBJ2-4
v_call: TRBV6-5
clone_size: -
cdr3_aa: CASSYPEKKNIQYF

j_call: TRBJ1-4
v_call: TRBV6-1
clone_size: few
cdr3_aa: CASSRQGGNEKLFF

j_call: TRBJ2-3
v_call: TRBV20-1
clone_size: few
cdr3_aa: CSAQQDTQYF

j_call: TRBJ2-3
v_call: TRBV28
clone_size: -
cdr3_aa: CASSPPAHSTDTQYF

j_call: TRBJ1-2
v_call: TRBV12-3/TRBV12-4
clone_size: many
cdr3_aa: CASSLQGAGTENYGYTF

j_call: TRBJ2-5
v_call: TRBV30
clone_size: -
cdr3_aa: CAWSFTVPLTQYF

j_call: TRBJ1-1
v_call: TRBV7-9
clone_size: few
cdr3_aa: CASSLDPATEAFF

j_call: TRBJ2-2
v_call: TRBV20-1
clone_size: -
cdr3_aa: CSARDKSGELFF

j_call: TRBJ2-7
v_call: TRBV7-9
clone_size: many
cdr3_aa: CASSFRGTDYEQYF

j_call: TRBJ1-3
v_call: TRBV5-6
clone_size: few
cdr3_aa: CASSPDLTGNTIYF

j_call: TRBJ2-5
v_call: TRBV5-5
clone_size: many
cdr3_aa: CASSRTGLMTQYF

j_call: TRBJ2-3
v_call: TRBV10-3
clone_size: -
cdr3_aa: CASEFPGANTQYF

j_call: TRBJ1-3
v_call: TRBV20-1
clone_size: few
cdr3_aa: CSASEEAGNTIYF

j_call: TRBJ1-2
v_call: TRBV5-1
clone_size: few
cdr3_aa: CASSLVSRVDGYTF

j_call: TRBJ2-7
v_call: TRBV20-1
clone_size: -
cdr3_aa: CSARDGSGRWYEQYF

j_call: TRBJ1-2
v_call: TRBV20-1
clone_size: few
cdr3_aa: CSASDGTLAGYTF

j_call: TRBJ2-7
v_call: TRBV6-1
clone_size: -
cdr3_aa: CASSARTSTYEQYF